This TCR beta chain is from a study of cytomegalovirus exposure and HLA in healthy donors. This clone has just one count. Trimming removed 0 bases from V and 4 bases from J, with 15 bases in between. The CDR3 contains 16 residues. Germline-derived CDR1 and CDR2 are KGHSH and LQKENI. It was with 60 Vbeta and 13 Jbeta primers that the PCR ran. TCRdb keeps only in-frame clones here, not all; method: immunoSEQ multiplex PCR. The sample shows 150,000 to 200,000 clones, around four fifths of them seen only once. Sequenced input: PBMCs. The V and J genes are TRBV18 and TRBJ2-5; no clear D gene. This receptor was obtained from a man younger than 35 in good health and CMV-seropositive. The CDR3 loop reads CASSPPAPEVGETQYF. CDR3 DNA: TGTGCCAGCTCACCACCGGCTCCAGAAGTTGGAGAGACCCAGTACTTC.